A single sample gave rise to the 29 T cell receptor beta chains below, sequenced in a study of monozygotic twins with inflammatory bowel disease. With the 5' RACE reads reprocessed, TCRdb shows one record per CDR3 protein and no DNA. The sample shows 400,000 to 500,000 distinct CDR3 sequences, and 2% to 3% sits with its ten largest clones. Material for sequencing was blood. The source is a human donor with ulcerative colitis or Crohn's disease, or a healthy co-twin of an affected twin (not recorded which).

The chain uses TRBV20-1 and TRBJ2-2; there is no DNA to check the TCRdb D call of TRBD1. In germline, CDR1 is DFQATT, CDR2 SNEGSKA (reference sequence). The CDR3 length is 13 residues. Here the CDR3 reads CSARSRDTGELFF.

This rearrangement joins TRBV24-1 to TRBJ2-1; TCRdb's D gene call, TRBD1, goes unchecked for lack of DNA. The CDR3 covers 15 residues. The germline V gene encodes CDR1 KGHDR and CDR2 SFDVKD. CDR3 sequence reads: CATSEQGVTYNEQFF.

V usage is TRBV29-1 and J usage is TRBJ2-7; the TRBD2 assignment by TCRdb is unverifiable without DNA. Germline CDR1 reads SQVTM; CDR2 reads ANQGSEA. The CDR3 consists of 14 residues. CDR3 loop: CSADLAGESYEQYF.

CDR3 protein: CASSRPWGFTEAFF. The chain employs TRBV6-2 or TRBV6-3 and TRBJ1-1; no DNA is available, so the TRBD1 call from TCRdb remains unchecked. The CDR3 is 14 amino acids. Germline CDR1 and CDR2: MNHEY and SVGEGT.

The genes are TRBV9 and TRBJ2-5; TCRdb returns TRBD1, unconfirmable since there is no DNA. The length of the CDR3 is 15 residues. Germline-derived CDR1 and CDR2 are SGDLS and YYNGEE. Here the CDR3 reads CASSIGTSILGGQYF.

The CDR3 protein is CASSPRTYGGDF. The rearrangement uses TRBV7-9 and TRBJ2-7. The CDR3 is 12 amino acids. Germline lookup yields CDR1 SEHNR and CDR2 FQNEAQ (reference sequence). Full variable domain (remainder filled in from reference TRBV7-9 and TRBJ2-7): DTGVSQNPRHKITKRGQNVTFRCDPISEHNRLYWYRQTLGQGPEFLTYFQNEAQLEKSRLLSDRFSAERPKGSFSTLEIQRTEQGDSAMYLCASSPRTYGGDFGPGTRLTVT.

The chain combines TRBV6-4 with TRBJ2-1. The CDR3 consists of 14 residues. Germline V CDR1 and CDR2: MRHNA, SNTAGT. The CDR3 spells CASSDGKDYNEQFF.

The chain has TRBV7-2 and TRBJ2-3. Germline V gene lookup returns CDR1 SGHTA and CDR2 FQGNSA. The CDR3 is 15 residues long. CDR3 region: CASSLVPGYTDTQYF.

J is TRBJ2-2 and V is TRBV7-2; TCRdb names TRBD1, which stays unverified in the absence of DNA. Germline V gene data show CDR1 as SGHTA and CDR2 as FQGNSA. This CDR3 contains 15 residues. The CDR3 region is CASRGTGFDTGELFF.

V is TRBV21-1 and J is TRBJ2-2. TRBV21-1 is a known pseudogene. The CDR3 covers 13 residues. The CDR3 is CASSKVRPGELFF.

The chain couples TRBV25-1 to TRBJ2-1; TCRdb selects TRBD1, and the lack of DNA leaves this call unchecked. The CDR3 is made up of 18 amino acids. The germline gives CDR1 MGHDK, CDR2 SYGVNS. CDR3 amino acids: CTSSESGDRDRRENEQFF.

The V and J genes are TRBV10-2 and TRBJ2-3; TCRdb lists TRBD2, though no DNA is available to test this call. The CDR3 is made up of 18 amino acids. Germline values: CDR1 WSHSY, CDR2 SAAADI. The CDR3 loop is CASSESRLDYQNTDTQYF.

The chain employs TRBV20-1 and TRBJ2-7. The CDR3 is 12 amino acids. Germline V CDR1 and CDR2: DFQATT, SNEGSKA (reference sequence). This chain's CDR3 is CSASTHNYEQYF.

The CDR3 loop is CASSSGQGSYGYTF. The chain carries TRBV7-2 and TRBJ1-2; the TRBD1 assignment by TCRdb is unverifiable without DNA. Germline CDR1 reads SGHTA; CDR2 reads FQGNSA. This CDR3 has 14 amino acids.

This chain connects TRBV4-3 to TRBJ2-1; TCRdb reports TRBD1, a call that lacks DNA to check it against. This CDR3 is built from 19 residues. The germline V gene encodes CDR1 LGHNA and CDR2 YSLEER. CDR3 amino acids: CASSQDYRGDRGFANEQFF.

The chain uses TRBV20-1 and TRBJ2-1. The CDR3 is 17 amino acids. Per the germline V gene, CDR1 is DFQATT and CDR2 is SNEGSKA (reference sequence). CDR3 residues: CSARDPAVGLTYNEQFF.

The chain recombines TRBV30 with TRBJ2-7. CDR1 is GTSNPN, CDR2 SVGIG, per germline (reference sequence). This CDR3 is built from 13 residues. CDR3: CAWSKGSSYEQYF.

The CDR3 here is CASSLSTGGIYEQYF. The V and J genes are TRBV5-1 and TRBJ2-7; TCRdb designates TRBD1, a call that cannot be tested without DNA. The V gene's germline CDR1 is SGHRS and CDR2 YFSETQ. There are 15 residues in the CDR3.

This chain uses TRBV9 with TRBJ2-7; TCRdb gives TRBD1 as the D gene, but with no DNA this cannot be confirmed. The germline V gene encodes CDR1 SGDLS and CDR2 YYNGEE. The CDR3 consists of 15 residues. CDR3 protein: CASSVRDRLSYEQYF.

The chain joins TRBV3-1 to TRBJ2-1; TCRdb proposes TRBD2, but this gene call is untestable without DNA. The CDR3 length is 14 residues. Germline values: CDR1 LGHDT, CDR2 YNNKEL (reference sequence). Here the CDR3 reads CASTPSGPYNEQFF.

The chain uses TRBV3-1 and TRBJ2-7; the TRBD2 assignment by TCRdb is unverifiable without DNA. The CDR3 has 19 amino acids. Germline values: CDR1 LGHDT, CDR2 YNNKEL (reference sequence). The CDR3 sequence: CASSQGLESAGVSNYEQYF.

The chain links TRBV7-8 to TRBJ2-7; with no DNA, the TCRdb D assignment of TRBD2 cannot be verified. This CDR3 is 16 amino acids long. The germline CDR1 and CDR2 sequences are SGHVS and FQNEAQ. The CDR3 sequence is CASSFLVAGGMDEQYF.

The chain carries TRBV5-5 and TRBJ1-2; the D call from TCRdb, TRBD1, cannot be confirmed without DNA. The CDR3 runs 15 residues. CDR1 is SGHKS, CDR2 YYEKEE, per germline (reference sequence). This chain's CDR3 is CASSYEMGRNYGYTF. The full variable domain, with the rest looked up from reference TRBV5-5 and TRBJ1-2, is DAGVTQSPTHLIKTRGQQVTLRCSPISGHKSVSWYQQVLGQGPQFIFQYYEKEERGRGNFPDRFSARQFPNYSSELNVNALLLGDSALYLCASSYEMGRNYGYTFGSGTRLTVV.

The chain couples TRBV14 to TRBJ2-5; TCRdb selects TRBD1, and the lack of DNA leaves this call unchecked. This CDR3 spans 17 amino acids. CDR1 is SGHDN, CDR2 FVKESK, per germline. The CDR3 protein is CASSHPSGGSAQETQYF.

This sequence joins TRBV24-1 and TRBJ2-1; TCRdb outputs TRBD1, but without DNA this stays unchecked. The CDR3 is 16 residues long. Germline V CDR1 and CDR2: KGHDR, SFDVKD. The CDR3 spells CATSDPGTVAYNEQFF.

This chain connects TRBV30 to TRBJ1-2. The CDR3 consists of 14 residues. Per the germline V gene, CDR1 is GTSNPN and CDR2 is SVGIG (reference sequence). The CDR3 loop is CAWSEYRPEDGYTF.

The CDR3 sequence: CASSSPSSGTNTGELFF. The chain employs TRBV7-2 and TRBJ2-2; TCRdb indicates TRBD2, and absent DNA this call remains unverified. Germline CDR1 and CDR2: SGHTA and FQGNSA. The CDR3 is 17 amino acids.

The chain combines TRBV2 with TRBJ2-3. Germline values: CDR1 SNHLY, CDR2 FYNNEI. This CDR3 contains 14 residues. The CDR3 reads CASSKTSSTDTQYF.

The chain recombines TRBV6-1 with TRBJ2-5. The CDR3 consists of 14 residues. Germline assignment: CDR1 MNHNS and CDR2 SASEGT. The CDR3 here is CASSGRATQETQYF.